This record concerns one T cell receptor beta chain sequence. The antigen it recognizes is unknown. Base qualities were left out, and no much larger clone turns up one base away. PBMCs were isolated by Ficoll-Paque density gradient centrifugation. The data were taken from a study of T-cell memory formation after mild COVID-19 (dated by TCRdb to the early 2020s). As for the study more broadly: Most TCR sequence clusters were specific to one of the two donors. In a couple of donors, T-cell clones that expanded and contracted after mild COVID-19 were followed by sequencing TCRalpha and TCRbeta repertoires longitudinally. Two young, previously healthy adult volunteers, one female and one male, were included in the cohort. The research as a whole found: Contracting CD4+ clones were located mainly in the CM and EM memory subsets, whereas CD8+ clones were found to be enriched in EMRA. The study covered only a couple of mild cases, and larger cohorts including severe cases with pre-infection samples were considered necessary. The second-wave clones that peaked on day 37 were not confirmed to be SARS-CoV-2 specific. Some responding clones were detected in pre-infection memory, suggesting pre-existing cross-reactive memory T cells joined the SARS-CoV-2 response. From day 15 to 85, contracting clones showed balanced CD4/CD8 phenotypes, whereas a second wave of clones that expanded from day 15 to 37 leaned towards CD4+.

Sequencing was performed on an Illumina NovaSeq 6000. cDNA libraries for TCRalpha and TCRbeta were prepared by 5'RACE using constant-segment primers, with sample barcodes and unique molecular identifiers added. Trizol reagent was used to extract RNA from every sample. Amplification of the libraries took two PCR steps, and the second step added a second sample barcode plus Illumina TruSeq adapters. The libraries were sequenced on an Illumina NovaSeq using 2 x 150 bp paired-end reads. The original pipeline was this. Reads were demultiplexed and collapsed into UMI-guided consensus sequences with migec v1.2.7. With mixcr v2.1.11, UMI consensuses were aligned to TRA and TRB V and J templates and assembled into clonotypes. Expanded or contracted clonotypes were those called significant by both edgeR and NoisET, with noise models trained on biological replicates. For edgeR calls, the thresholds were a false discovery rate-adjusted p below 0.01 and a log2 fold-change of 1. As an exploratory analysis of dynamics, max-normalized trajectories of the 1000 most abundant clonotypes were examined with PCA combined with hierarchical clustering. Separately sequenced CD4+ and CD8+ repertoires were used to assign the CD4 or CD8 phenotype of responding clones. The raw public reads went through TCRdb reprocessing: fastp at Q25, MiXCR clone calling, in-frame beta chains kept. Rows are unified per CDR3 protein, each entry keeping the most common DNA and genes. V and J calls and clone size were set by TCRdb, not the authors. The sample table holds about 210,000 distinct CDR3 sequences, of which about 10% were seen once. Roughly 3.2% of the sample goes to the ten largest clones.

CDR1 DFQATT and CDR2 SNEGSKA were looked up in the germline V gene (reference sequence). V is cut by 6 bases and J by 5 bases, and the space between the germline ends is 16 bases. From its cysteine to its phenylalanine, the CDR3 spans 13 amino acids. The DNA shown is the 39-base CDR3, in frame from base 1. This chain joins TRBV20-1 to TRBJ1-1; the D segment could be TRBD1, given 5 matching bases. The sequenced sample was PBMCs or a T cell subset sorted from them (not recorded which). The source is a man between 18 and 29 years old who had mild COVID-19 (a few samples of this study predate the infection). The sample titles of this study are shuffled in the database, so cell type and time point are left out; the donor was told from shared clones. The bases read TGCAGTGCGGCGGGACGAGGTGCAACTGAAGCTTTCTTT. Translation gives CSAAGRGATEAFF.